This T cell receptor beta chain was sequenced during a study of blood T cell repertoires in COVID-19. The wider study: Acute-phase and convalescent COVID-19 samples originated in the United States, Italy and Spain. In each case, the material was cDNA or gDNA derived from T cells, B-cell-depleted T cells, or PBMCs.

CDR3 length equals 15 residues. Between the trimmed V and J ends, which lost 3 bases and 4 bases, there was a span of 12 bases. Germline assignment: CDR1 MNHEY and CDR2 SMNVEV (reference sequence). Original processing methods: Reference gene primer amplification gave nucleated cell count estimates. Clones were sequenced by immunoSEQ multiplex PCR, and TCRdb holds only the in-frame ones, with some missing. The D gene and trimming were derived from the DNA, and the V and J assignments and clone size from that table. Seen here are around 57,000 clones, about nine tenths observed once, and the top ten hold 8.3%.

The chain uses TRBV27 and TRBJ2-2; a weak D match, TRBD1 (5 bases). Sample: peripheral blood. The sequence derives from a human donor with active COVID-19. The donor label of this sample is uncertain. The DNA of the CDR3 is TGTGCCAGCAGTTTTGGGCAGGGTATCACCGGGGAGCTGTTTTTT. Protein: CASSFGQGITGELFF.